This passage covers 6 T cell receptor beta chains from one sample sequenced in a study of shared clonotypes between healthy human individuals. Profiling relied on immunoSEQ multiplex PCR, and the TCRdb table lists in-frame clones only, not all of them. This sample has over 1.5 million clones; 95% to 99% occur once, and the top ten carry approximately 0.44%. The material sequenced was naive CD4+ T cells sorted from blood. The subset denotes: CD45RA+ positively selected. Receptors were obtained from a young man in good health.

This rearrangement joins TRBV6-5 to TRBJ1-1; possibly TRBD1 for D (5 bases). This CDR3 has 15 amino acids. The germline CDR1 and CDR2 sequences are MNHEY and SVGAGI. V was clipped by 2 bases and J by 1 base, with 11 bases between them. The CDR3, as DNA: TGTGCCAGCAGTTACAACGGTCAGGGGAACACTGAAGCTTTCTTT. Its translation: CASSYNGQGNTEAFF.

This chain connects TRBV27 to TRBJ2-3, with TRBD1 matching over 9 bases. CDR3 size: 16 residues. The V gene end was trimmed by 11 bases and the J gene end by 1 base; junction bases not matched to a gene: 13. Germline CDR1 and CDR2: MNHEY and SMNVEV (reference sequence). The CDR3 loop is CAASFGTGTGTDTQYF. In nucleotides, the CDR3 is TGTGCCGCAAGTTTTGGGACAGGGACGGGCACAGATACGCAGTATTTT.

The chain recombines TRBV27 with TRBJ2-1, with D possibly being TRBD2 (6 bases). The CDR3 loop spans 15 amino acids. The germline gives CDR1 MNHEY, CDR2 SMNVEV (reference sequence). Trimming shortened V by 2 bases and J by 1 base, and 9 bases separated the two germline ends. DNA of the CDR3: TGTGCCAGCAGTTTAGCTAGCGATTCCTACAATGAGCAGTTCTTC. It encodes CASSLASDSYNEQFF.

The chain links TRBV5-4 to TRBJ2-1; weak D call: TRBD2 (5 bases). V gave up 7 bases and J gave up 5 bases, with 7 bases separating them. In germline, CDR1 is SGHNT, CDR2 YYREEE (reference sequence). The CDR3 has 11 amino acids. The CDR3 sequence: CASHGNNEQFF. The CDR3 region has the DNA TGTGCCAGCCACGGGAACAATGAGCAGTTCTTC.

The DNA of the CDR3 is TGTGCCAGCAGTTACTCTTCACTAGCGGAGTTCTACGAGCAGTACTTC. This codes for CASSYSSLAEFYEQYF. The genes are TRBV6-5 and TRBJ2-7, with 8 positions matching TRBD2. Germline values: CDR1 MNHEY, CDR2 SVGAGI. The V segment lost 0 bases and the J segment 3 bases; nucleotides outside the gene matches: 7. This CDR3 has 16 amino acids.

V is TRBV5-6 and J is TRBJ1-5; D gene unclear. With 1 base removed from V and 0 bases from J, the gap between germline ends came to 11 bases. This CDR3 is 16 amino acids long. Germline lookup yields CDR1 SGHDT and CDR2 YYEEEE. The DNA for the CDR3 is TGTGCCAGCAGCTTGAGAACCTCCGATAGCAATCAGCCCCAGCATTTT. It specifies CASSLRTSDSNQPQHF.